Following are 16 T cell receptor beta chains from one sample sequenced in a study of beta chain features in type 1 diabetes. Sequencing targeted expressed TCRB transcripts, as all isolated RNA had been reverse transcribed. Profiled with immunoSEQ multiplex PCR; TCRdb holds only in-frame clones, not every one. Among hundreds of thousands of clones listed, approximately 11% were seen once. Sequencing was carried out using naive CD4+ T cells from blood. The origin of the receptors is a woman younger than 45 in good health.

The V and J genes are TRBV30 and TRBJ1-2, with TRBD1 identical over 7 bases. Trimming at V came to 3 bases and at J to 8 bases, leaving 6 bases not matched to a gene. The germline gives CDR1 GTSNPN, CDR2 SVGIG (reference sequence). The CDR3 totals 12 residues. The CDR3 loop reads CAWRSTGSGYTF. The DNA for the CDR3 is TGTGCCTGGAGGTCGACAGGGTCCGGCTACACCTTC.

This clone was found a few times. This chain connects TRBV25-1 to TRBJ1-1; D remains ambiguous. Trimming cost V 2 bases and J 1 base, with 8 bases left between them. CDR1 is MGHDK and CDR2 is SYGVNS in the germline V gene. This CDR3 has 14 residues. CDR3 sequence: CASSERGRNTEAFF. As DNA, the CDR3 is TGTGCCAGCAGTGAACGGGGAAGGAACACTGAAGCTTTCTTT.

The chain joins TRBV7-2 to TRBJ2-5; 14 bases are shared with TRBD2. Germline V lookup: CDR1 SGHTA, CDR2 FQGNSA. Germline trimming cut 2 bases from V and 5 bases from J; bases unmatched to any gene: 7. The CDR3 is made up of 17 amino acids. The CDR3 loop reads CASSLTQGLAGVETQYF. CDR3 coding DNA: TGTGCCAGCAGCTTAACCCAGGGACTAGCGGGAGTGGAGACCCAGTACTTC.

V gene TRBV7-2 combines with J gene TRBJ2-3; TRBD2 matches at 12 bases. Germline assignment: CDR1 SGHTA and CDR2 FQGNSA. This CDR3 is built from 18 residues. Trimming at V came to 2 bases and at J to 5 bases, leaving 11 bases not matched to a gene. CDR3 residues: CASSLRTSLAGGVDTQYF. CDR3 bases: TGTGCCAGCAGCTTACGAACCAGCCTAGCGGGAGGGGTAGATACGCAGTATTTT. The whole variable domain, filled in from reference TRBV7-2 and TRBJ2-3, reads GAGVSQSPSNKVTEKGKDVELRCDPISGHTALYWYRQSLGQGLEFLIYFQGNSAPDKSGLPSDRFSAERTGGSVSTLTIQRTQQEDSAVYLCASSLRTSLAGGVDTQYFGPGTRLTVL.

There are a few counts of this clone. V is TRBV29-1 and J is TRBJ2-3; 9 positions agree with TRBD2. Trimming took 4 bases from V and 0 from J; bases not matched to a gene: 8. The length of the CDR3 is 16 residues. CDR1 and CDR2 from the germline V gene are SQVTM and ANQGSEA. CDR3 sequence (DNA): TGCAGCGTTGCGAGCGGGAGGTTGACTAGCACAGATACGCAGTATTTT. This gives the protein CSVASGRLTSTDTQYF.

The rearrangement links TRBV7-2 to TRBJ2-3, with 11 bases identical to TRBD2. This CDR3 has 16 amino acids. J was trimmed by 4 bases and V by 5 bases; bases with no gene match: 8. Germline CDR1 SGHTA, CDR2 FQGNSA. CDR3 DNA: TGTGCCAGCAGCCCCCCGGGACTAGCGGTTCCAGATACGCAGTATTTT. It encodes CASSPPGLAVPDTQYF.

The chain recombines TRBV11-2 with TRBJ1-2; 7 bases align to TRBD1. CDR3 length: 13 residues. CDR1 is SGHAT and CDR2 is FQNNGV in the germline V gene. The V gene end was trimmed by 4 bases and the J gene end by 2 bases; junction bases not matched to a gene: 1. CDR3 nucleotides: TGTGCCAGCAGCTCGACAGGGAACTATGGCTACACCTTC. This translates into CASSSTGNYGYTF.

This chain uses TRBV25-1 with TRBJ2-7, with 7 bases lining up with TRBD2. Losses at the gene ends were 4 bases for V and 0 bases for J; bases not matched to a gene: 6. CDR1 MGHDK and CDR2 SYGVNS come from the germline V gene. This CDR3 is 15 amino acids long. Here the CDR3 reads CASSGLGGYSYEQYF. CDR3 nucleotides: TGTGCCAGCAGTGGCCTCGGGGGGTACTCCTACGAGCAGTACTTC.

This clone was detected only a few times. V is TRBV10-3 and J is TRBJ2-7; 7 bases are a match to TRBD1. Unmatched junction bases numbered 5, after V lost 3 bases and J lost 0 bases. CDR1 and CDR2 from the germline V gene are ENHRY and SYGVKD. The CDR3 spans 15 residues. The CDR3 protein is CAISDPGQISYEQYF. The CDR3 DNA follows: TGTGCCATCAGTGACCCGGGACAGATCTCCTACGAGCAGTACTTC.

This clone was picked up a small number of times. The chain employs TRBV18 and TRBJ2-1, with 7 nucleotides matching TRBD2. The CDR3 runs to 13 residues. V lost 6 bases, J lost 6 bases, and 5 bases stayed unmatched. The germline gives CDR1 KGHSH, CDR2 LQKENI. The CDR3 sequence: CASSPGGTNEQFF. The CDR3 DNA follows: TGTGCCAGCTCCCCGGGGGGAACCAATGAGCAGTTCTTC.

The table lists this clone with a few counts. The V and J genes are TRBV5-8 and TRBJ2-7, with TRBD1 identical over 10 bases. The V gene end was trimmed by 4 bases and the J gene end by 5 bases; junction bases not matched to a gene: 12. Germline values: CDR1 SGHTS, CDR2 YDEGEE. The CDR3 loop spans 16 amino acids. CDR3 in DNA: TGTGCCAGCAGCACACGACCGGGACAGGGGCCTGACGAGCAGTACTTC. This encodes CASSTRPGQGPDEQYF.

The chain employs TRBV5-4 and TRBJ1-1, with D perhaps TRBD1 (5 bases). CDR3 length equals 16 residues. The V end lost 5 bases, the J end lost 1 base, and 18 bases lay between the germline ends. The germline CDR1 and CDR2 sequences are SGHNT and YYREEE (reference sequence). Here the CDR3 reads CASSAGVVLGNTEAFF. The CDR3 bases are TGTGCCAGCAGTGCGGGGGTAGTTTTGGGGAACACTGAAGCTTTCTTT.

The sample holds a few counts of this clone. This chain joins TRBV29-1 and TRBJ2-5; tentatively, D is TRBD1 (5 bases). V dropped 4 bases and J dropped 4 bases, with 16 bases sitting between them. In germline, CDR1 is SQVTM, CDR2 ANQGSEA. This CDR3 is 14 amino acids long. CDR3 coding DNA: TGCAGCGTTGGGGCAGGGATACCTAGAGAGACCCAGTACTTC. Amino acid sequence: CSVGAGIPRETQYF.

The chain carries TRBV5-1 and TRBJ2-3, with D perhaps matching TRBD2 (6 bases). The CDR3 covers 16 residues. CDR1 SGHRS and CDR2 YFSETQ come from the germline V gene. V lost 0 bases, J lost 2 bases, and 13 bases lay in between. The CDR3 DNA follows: TGCGCCAGCAGCTTGGCCAGTAGCGGTGCCACAGATACGCAGTATTTT. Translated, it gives CASSLASSGATDTQYF.

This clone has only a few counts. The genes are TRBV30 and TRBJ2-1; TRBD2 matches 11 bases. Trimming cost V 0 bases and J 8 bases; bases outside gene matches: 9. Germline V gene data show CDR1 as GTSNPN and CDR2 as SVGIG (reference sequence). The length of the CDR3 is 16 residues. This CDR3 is CAWSVRLAGGIYEQFF. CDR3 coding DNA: TGTGCCTGGAGTGTACGTCTAGCGGGAGGTATTTATGAGCAGTTCTTC.

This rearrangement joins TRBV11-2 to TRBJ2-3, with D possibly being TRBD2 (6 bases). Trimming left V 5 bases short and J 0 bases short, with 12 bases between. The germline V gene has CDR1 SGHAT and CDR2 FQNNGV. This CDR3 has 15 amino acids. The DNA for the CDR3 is TGTGCCAGCAGCCGGACTATCGGAAGCACAGATACGCAGTATTTT. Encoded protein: CASSRTIGSTDTQYF.